This TCR beta chain was profiled in a study of blood T cell repertoires in COVID-19. About the research overall: The United States, Italy and Spain supplied acute and convalescent COVID-19 samples. The cDNA or gDNA used as material had been derived from T cells, B-cell-depleted T cells, or PBMCs.

Germline CDR1 is KGHSH and CDR2 is LQKENI. The CDR3 sequence is 18 residues long. Trimming left V 1 base short and J 0 bases short, with 13 bases between. In the authors' methods: Reference gene primers were amplified, and this amplification served to estimate nucleated cell counts. The table came from immunoSEQ multiplex PCR; TCRdb's copy has only in-frame clones and leaves some out. The D gene and trimming were derived from the DNA, and the V and J assignments and clone size from that table. Among fewer than 350,000 clones listed, 70% to 90% were seen once. The sequencing input was PBMCs or T cells enriched from blood (not recorded which). The V call is TRBV18, the J call TRBJ2-6; tentative D call: TRBD1 (5 bases). This TCR came from a man aged 25-45 years who had recovered from COVID-19. The CDR3 spells CASSPRQGANSGANVLTF. The CDR3 DNA reads TGTGCCAGCTCACCACGGCAGGGCGCTAACTCTGGGGCCAACGTCCTGACTTTC. Drawing the rest from reference TRBV18 and TRBJ2-6, the complete variable domain is NAGVMQNPRHLVRRRGQEARLRCSPMKGHSHVYWYRQLPEEGLKFMVYLQKENIIDESGMPKERFSAEFPKEGPSILRIQQVVRGDSAAYFCASSPRQGANSGANVLTFGAGSRLTVL.